These 27 T cell receptor beta chains were all obtained from the same sample, sequenced in a study of T cell responses to AZD1222 COVID-19 vaccine. Assay: immunoSEQ multiplex PCR; the TCRdb copy retains only in-frame clones and omits some. The sample has more than 90,000 clones; around 90% are singletons. The source was peripheral blood, collected 28 days after the second AZD1222 dose. The receptors come from an adult who received the AZD1222 COVID-19 vaccine.

This chain uses TRBV7-2 with TRBJ1-1; tentative D call: TRBD1 (5 bases). CDR1 SGHTA and CDR2 FQGNSA come from the germline V gene. CDR3 length: 14 amino acids. With 8 bases removed from V and 4 bases from J, the gap between germline ends came to 17 bases. The CDR3 region has the DNA TGTGCCAGCTGTCGAGAGTGGGGGAGCACTGAAGCTTTCTTT. Translation: CASCREWGSTEAFF.

The chain recombines TRBV7-2 with TRBJ1-1, with a possible D match to TRBD1 (5 bases). Germline loops: CDR1 SGHTA, CDR2 FQGNSA. V lost 4 bases to trimming and J lost 4 bases, with 10 bases between them. The CDR3 is made up of 13 amino acids. The CDR3 DNA follows: TGTGCCAGCAGCTCCCGGGACGGCACTGAAGCTTTCTTT. This gives the protein CASSSRDGTEAFF. The full variable domain, rest sourced from reference TRBV7-2 and TRBJ1-1, is GAGVSQSPSNKVTEKGKDVELRCDPISGHTALYWYRQSLGQGLEFLIYFQGNSAPDKSGLPSDRFSAERTGGSVSTLTIQRTQQEDSAVYLCASSSRDGTEAFFGQGTRLTVV.

This chain connects TRBV6-5 to TRBJ2-5; TRBD2 might be the D (6 bases). Germline V gene sequence: CDR1 MNHEY, CDR2 SVGAGI. V lost 6 bases, J lost 0 bases, and 14 bases lay in between. This CDR3 region has 15 residues. In DNA, the CDR3 is TGTGCCAGCAGCCGCGAATTAGCGGACCAAGAGACCCAGTACTTC. Translated: CASSRELADQETQYF.

This clone was recorded only once. The chain couples TRBV28 to TRBJ2-7; maybe TRBD1 (6 bases). Germline V lookup: CDR1 MDHEN, CDR2 SYDVKM. The V and J ends lost 5 bases and 3 bases respectively, with 20 bases between them. The CDR3 loop spans 16 amino acids. The CDR3 spells CASSPVIGGSDYEQYF. CDR3 bases: TGTGCCAGCAGTCCCGTTATAGGGGGATCTGACTACGAGCAGTACTTC.

This clone was detected once. The chain combines TRBV5-1 with TRBJ1-4; TRBD1 matches 11 bases. J gave up 7 bases and V 0 bases, and 8 bases lay outside the gene matches. This CDR3 spans 17 amino acids. Germline lookup yields CDR1 SGHRS and CDR2 YFSETQ. The CDR3 DNA reads TGCGCCAGCAGCTTGGCCCCCCGGACAGGGGGCTTTGAAAAACTGTTTTTT. It codes for CASSLAPRTGGFEKLFF. The full variable domain, in which reference TRBV5-1 and TRBJ1-4 provide the parts outside the CDR3, is KAGVTQTPRYLIKTRGQQVTLSCSPISGHRSVSWYQQTPGQGLQFLFEYFSETQRNKGNFPGRFSGRQFSNSRSEMNVSTLELGDSALYLCASSLAPRTGGFEKLFFGSGTQLSVL.

V is TRBV7-9 and J is TRBJ2-2; a possible D gene is TRBD1 (6 bases). The V and J ends lost 5 bases and 7 bases respectively, with 11 bases between them. The CDR3 is made up of 13 amino acids. The V gene's germline CDR1 is SEHNR and CDR2 FQNEAQ (reference sequence). CDR3 residues: CASSDGQIGELFF. Written as DNA, the CDR3 is TGTGCCAGCAGCGACGGACAGATCGGGGAGCTGTTTTTT.

V is TRBV5-1 and J is TRBJ2-3; no reliable D call. The CDR3 is 15 residues long. V was pared by 0 bases and J by 3 bases, with 11 bases between. Germline V gene sequence: CDR1 SGHRS, CDR2 YFSETQ. The CDR3 loop reads CASSLEDPPTDTQYF. The CDR3 region has the DNA TGCGCCAGCAGCTTGGAGGACCCGCCGACAGATACGCAGTATTTT.

The rearrangement uses TRBV18 and TRBJ1-1, with 7 nucleotides matching TRBD1. This CDR3 contains 19 residues. V lost 2 bases, J lost 1 base, and 16 bases stayed unmatched. Germline assignment: CDR1 KGHSH and CDR2 LQKENI. The CDR3 bases are TGTGCCAGCTCACCATTGGGTGGGACAGTGGGAAGGACGAACACTGAAGCTTTCTTT. Translating gives CASSPLGGTVGRTNTEAFF. Full variable domain (missing parts from reference TRBV18 and TRBJ1-1): NAGVMQNPRHLVRRRGQEARLRCSPMKGHSHVYWYRQLPEEGLKFMVYLQKENIIDESGMPKERFSAEFPKEGPSILRIQQVVRGDSAAYFCASSPLGGTVGRTNTEAFFGQGTRLTVV.

The CDR3 protein is CASSSQPNYGYTF. As DNA, the CDR3 is TGTGCCAGCAGTTCCCAACCTAACTATGGCTACACCTTC. The V and J genes are TRBV6-2 or TRBV6-3 and TRBJ1-2; D unclear. There are 13 residues in the CDR3. V lost 4 bases and J 0 bases, leaving 6 bases between the germline ends. CDR1 and CDR2 (germline): MNHEY, SVGEGT.

This clone has just a few counts. This chain joins TRBV25-1 and TRBJ1-4, with D perhaps matching TRBD1 (5 bases). The CDR3 loop spans 13 amino acids. Germline V gives CDR1 MGHDK, CDR2 SYGVNS. V lost 6 bases, J lost 4 bases, and 9 bases lay in between. CDR3 coding DNA: TGTGCCAGCAGAATCCAGGGTAATGAAAAACTGTTTTTT. It yields the protein CASRIQGNEKLFF.

This sequence joins TRBV14 and TRBJ1-4; the D gene is possibly TRBD1 (5 bases). CDR3 length: 17 residues. V was clipped by 4 bases and J by 7 bases, with 22 bases between them. The V gene's germline CDR1 is SGHDN and CDR2 FVKESK. For the CDR3, the DNA is TGTGCCAGCAGCCCCCAGAAGGGGAGTGGTCTTGGTGAAAAACTGTTTTTT. Protein sequence: CASSPQKGSGLGEKLFF.

V and J are TRBV9 and TRBJ2-3; D is unclear. The germline V gene has CDR1 SGDLS and CDR2 YYNGEE. This CDR3 is 14 amino acids long. Trimming removed 4 bases at V and 3 bases at J, with 12 bases between. The CDR3 spells CASSPRRITDTQYF. For the CDR3, the DNA is TGTGCCAGCAGCCCCCGAAGGATTACAGATACGCAGTATTTT.

The V call is TRBV7-2, the J call TRBJ1-5, with a possible D match to TRBD1 (5 bases). The ends were cut back, 5 bases at V and 5 bases at J, with 16 bases in the middle. There are 15 residues in the CDR3. Germline loops: CDR1 SGHTA, CDR2 FQGNSA. The CDR3 reads CASSQPGGTHQPQHF. CDR3 nucleotides: TGTGCCAGCAGCCAACCGGGAGGGACCCATCAGCCCCAGCATTTT.

This sequence joins TRBV6-5 and TRBJ1-1; perhaps TRBD1 as D (6 bases). The CDR3 consists of 15 residues. CDR1 MNHEY and CDR2 SVGAGI come from the germline V gene. V dropped 2 bases and J dropped 3 bases, with 13 bases sitting between them. The CDR3 bases are TGTGCCAGCAGTTACCGACAGGAGCCTTACACTGAAGCTTTCTTT. Protein: CASSYRQEPYTEAFF.

V is TRBV11-2 and J is TRBJ2-1, with D perhaps given as TRBD1 or TRBD2 (6 bases each). Looked up from germline, CDR1 is SGHAT and CDR2 is FQNNGV. Trimming stripped 4 bases from V and 3 bases from J, with 22 bases between. The CDR3 is made up of 18 amino acids. The CDR3 DNA reads TGTGCCAGCAGCTCGATAAAAAGGGGGACTGGGAGCTACAATGAGCAGTTCTTC. Translating gives CASSSIKRGTGSYNEQFF.

For this clone: At the DNA level, this CDR3 is encoded by other sequences in the same sample as well. V is TRBV19 and J is TRBJ2-7; D is ambiguous. CDR1 is LNHDA and CDR2 is SQIVND in the germline V gene (reference sequence). V was shortened by 8 bases and J by 2 bases, with 4 bases between the two germline ends. There are 10 residues in the CDR3. The CDR3 spells CASGTYEQYF. The CDR3, as DNA: TGTGCCAGTGGGACCTACGAGCAGTACTTC.

CDR3 region: CASSQENTEAFF. The CDR3 nucleotides read TGTGCCAGCAGCCAAGAGAACACTGAAGCTTTCTTT. The chain combines TRBV3-1 (or the pseudogene TRBV3-2) with TRBJ1-1; D is undetermined. Trimming left V 0 bases short and J 1 base short, with 0 bases between. CDR1 is LGHDT, CDR2 YNNKEL, per germline (reference sequence). The length of the CDR3 is 12 residues.

The rearrangement joins TRBV29-1 to TRBJ2-3; 11 bases map to TRBD2. The germline V gene encodes CDR1 SQVTM and CDR2 ANQGSEA. CDR3 size: 13 residues. Losses at the gene ends were 6 bases for V and 7 bases for J; bases not matched to a gene: 6. In DNA, the CDR3 is TGCAGCGTGGCCGGGACTAGCGGCAATACGCAGTATTTT. Residues: CSVAGTSGNTQYF.

The V call is TRBV9, the J call TRBJ1-6; D gene uncertain. Germline V gene lookup returns CDR1 SGDLS and CDR2 YYNGEE. The CDR3 runs 14 residues. V was trimmed by 2 bases and J by 5 bases, leaving 8 bases between them. CDR3 DNA sequence: TGTGCCAGCAGCGTGGGATTAAATAATTCACCCCTCCACTTT. It specifies CASSVGLNNSPLHF.

V usage is TRBV28 and J usage is TRBJ1-1; D gene uncertain. CDR3 length: 11 amino acids. In germline, CDR1 is MDHEN, CDR2 SYDVKM. Trimming cost V 1 base and J 3 bases, with 0 bases left between them. CDR3 nucleotides: TGTGCCAGCAGTTTATACACTGAAGCTTTCTTT. This sequence encodes CASSLYTEAFF.

V is TRBV29-1 and J is TRBJ1-1; 8 bases match TRBD1. The germline gives CDR1 SQVTM, CDR2 ANQGSEA. The length of the CDR3 is 12 residues. V dropped 6 bases and J dropped 1; count of bases not matched to a gene: 1. CDR3 region: CSVGQGNTEAFF. As DNA, the CDR3 is TGCAGCGTAGGACAGGGGAACACTGAAGCTTTCTTT.

The chain joins TRBV10-3 to TRBJ2-5; possibly TRBD2 for D (5 bases). Trimming took off 2 bases at V and 3 bases at J, with 13 bases between the two ends. The germline V gene encodes CDR1 ENHRY and CDR2 SYGVKD. This CDR3 is 15 amino acids long. In nucleotides, the CDR3 is TGTGCCATCAGTGAGGGCAGGAGGATAGAAGAGACCCAGTACTTC. Its translation is CAISEGRRIEETQYF.

This rearrangement joins TRBV6-2 or TRBV6-3 to TRBJ1-5, with 7 nucleotides matching TRBD1. V shed 1 base, J shed 3 bases, and the junction held 3 bases outside the gene matches. The CDR3 runs 15 residues. Germline V gives CDR1 MNHEY, CDR2 SVGEGT. The CDR3 DNA reads TGTGCCAGCAGTTACTTCAGGGGGGACAATCAGCCCCAGCATTTT. Protein product: CASSYFRGDNQPQHF.

The chain carries TRBV7-2 and TRBJ2-1; the match to TRBD2 covers 12 bases. This CDR3 contains 16 residues. Germline lookup yields CDR1 SGHTA and CDR2 FQGNSA. V lost 2 bases, J lost 5 bases, and 4 bases stayed unmatched. The CDR3 DNA follows: TGTGCCAGCAGCTTATGGCCTAGCGGGGGGGACAATGAGCAGTTCTTC. Its protein product is CASSLWPSGGDNEQFF.

The chain carries TRBV15 and TRBJ2-5; TRBD1 might be the D (5 bases). The germline CDR1 and CDR2 sequences are LNHNV and YYDKDF (reference sequence). V was trimmed by 5 bases and J by 2 bases, leaving 12 bases between them. This CDR3 has 14 residues. CDR3 coding DNA: TGTGCCACCAGCCAGGGTTCTGGGCAAGAGACCCAGTACTTC. This gives the protein CATSQGSGQETQYF. Filled out from reference TRBV15 and TRBJ2-5, the complete variable domain reads DAMVIQNPRYQVTQFGKPVTLSCSQTLNHNVMYWYQQKSSQAPKLLFHYYDKDFNNEADTPDNFQSRRPNTSFCFLDIRSPGLGDTAMYLCATSQGSGQETQYFGPGTRLLVL.

The V call is TRBV19, the J call TRBJ1-2, with D unclear. This CDR3 is built from 16 residues. Germline CDR1 is LNHDA and CDR2 is SQIVND (reference sequence). Trimming took 7 bases from V and 4 from J, leaving 22 bases between them. CDR3: CASTRTKGHSGYGYTF. The CDR3, as DNA: TGTGCCAGTACCCGCACCAAAGGGCACTCCGGCTATGGCTACACCTTC.

The chain combines TRBV10-3 with TRBJ1-5; D not certain. Per germline, CDR1 ENHRY and CDR2 SYGVKD. Trimming took off 7 bases at V and 4 bases at J, with 11 bases between the two ends. The CDR3 spans 13 residues. Here the CDR3 reads CAIKATDNQPQHF. For the CDR3, the DNA is TGTGCCATCAAGGCCACAGATAATCAGCCCCAGCATTTT.